The 9 T cell receptor beta chains given below trace back to one sample, sequenced in a study of blood T cell repertoires in COVID-19. The protocol was immunoSEQ multiplex PCR, while the TCRdb copy is restricted to in-frame clones and leaves out a portion. The table records 400,000 or so clones, about 87% of them present only once. Sequencing used PBMCs or T cells enriched from blood (not recorded which). Receptors originate from a man aged 35 to 55 in a cohort exposed to, infected with or recovered from COVID-19 (not recorded which).

The rearrangement uses TRBV6-5 and TRBJ2-1; D unclear. The CDR3 contains 13 residues. V was cut by 9 bases and J by 3 bases, with 12 bases left in between. Germline lookup yields CDR1 MNHEY and CDR2 SVGAGI. CDR3 residues: CASKADNYNEQFF. The CDR3, as DNA: TGTGCCAGTAAAGCCGACAACTACAATGAGCAGTTCTTC.

V and J are TRBV12-5 and TRBJ1-5; D is unresolved. This CDR3 spans 14 amino acids. Germline V gene lookup returns CDR1 LGHNT and CDR2 FRNRAP. The ends were cut back, 7 bases at V and 6 bases at J, with 16 bases in the middle. The CDR3: CASAITGEGQPQHF. The CDR3 DNA reads TGTGCTAGTGCTATTACGGGTGAGGGTCAGCCCCAGCATTTT.

The chain has TRBV5-1 and TRBJ2-3; TRBD2 matches at 13 bases. The CDR3 spans 15 residues. V was clipped by 4 bases and J by 6 bases; unmatched bases: 5. Germline loops: CDR1 SGHRS, CDR2 YFSETQ. The CDR3: CASSEGLAGPDTQYF. Here the CDR3 DNA reads TGCGCCAGCAGCGAGGGACTAGCGGGACCGGATACGCAGTATTTT.

The CDR3 DNA sequence: TGTGCCAGCAGCGCCGGGACAGGTCCCTACGAGCAGTACTTC. The encoded protein is CASSAGTGPYEQYF. The chain has TRBV5-4 and TRBJ2-7; 8 nucleotides agree with TRBD1. Trimming removed 4 bases from V and 2 bases from J; junction bases left unmatched: 5. This CDR3 region has 14 residues. In germline, CDR1 is SGHNT, CDR2 YYREEE (reference sequence).

The chain carries TRBV11-3 and TRBJ2-2; tentatively, D is TRBD1 (6 bases). The germline gives CDR1 SGHNT, CDR2 YENEEA. V was trimmed by 1 base and J by 7 bases, leaving 7 bases between them. The CDR3 has 13 residues. The CDR3 sequence: CASSLATGGELFF. The CDR3 DNA is TGTGCCAGCAGCTTAGCGACAGGCGGGGAGCTGTTTTTT.

V and J are TRBV4-1 and TRBJ2-2, with TRBD1 matching over 8 bases. The CDR3 loop spans 14 amino acids. V dropped 4 bases and J dropped 6; count of bases not matched to a gene: 4. CDR1 and CDR2 (germline): MGHRA, YSYEKL. The CDR3 protein is CASSRTQGAGELFF. CDR3 sequence (DNA): TGCGCCAGCAGCCGAACACAGGGGGCCGGGGAGCTGTTTTTT.

The chain combines TRBV29-1 with TRBJ2-1, with 11 bases aligning to TRBD2. Looked up from germline, CDR1 is SQVTM and CDR2 is ANQGSEA. V trimming: 7 bases; J trimming: 3 bases; junction bases outside the gene matches: 5. The CDR3 has 14 residues. CDR3 amino acids: CSARLAGRYNEQFF. The CDR3 DNA sequence: TGCAGCGCCCGACTAGCGGGACGCTACAATGAGCAGTTCTTC.

A few counts support this clone. This chain links TRBV5-1 with TRBJ1-1, with a weak D call TRBD1 (6 bases). Trimming cost V 4 bases and J 4 bases, with 20 bases left between them. The germline CDR1 and CDR2 sequences are SGHRS and YFSETQ. The CDR3 sequence is 16 residues long. CDR3: CASSLRQVDSGTEAFF. The CDR3 DNA reads as TGCGCCAGCAGCCTAAGACAGGTGGATTCAGGCACTGAAGCTTTCTTT.

Regarding this clone: This clone may be a read error of a much larger clone one base away. The chain is built from TRBV9 and TRBJ1-1; 8 bases line up with TRBD1. Per germline, CDR1 SGDLS and CDR2 YYNGEE. V lost 4 bases, J lost 1 base, and 3 bases stayed unmatched. This CDR3 comprises 14 residues. CDR3 loop: CASSPGTGNTEAFF. The CDR3 nucleotides are TGTGCCAGCAGCCCCGGGACAGGGAACACTGAAGCTTTCTTT.